This TCR beta chain was documented in a study of blood T cell repertoires in COVID-19. About the study: COVID-19 samples, acute and convalescent, were from the United States, Italy and Spain. Sources were T cells, B-cell-depleted T cells, or PBMCs; the material itself was cDNA or gDNA.

The CDR3 sequence is 13 residues long. Germline loops: CDR1 LNHDA, CDR2 SQIVND (reference sequence). Between the trimmed V and J ends, which lost 3 bases and 7 bases, there was a span of 12 bases. As handled by the study authors: The assay estimated nucleated cells by amplifying reference gene primers. Method: immunoSEQ multiplex PCR; TCRdb's copy keeps in-frame clones and lacks some. The V and J calls and clone size come from that table; D and trimming were worked out from the DNA. In the table there are around 300,000 clones, just over 85% of which are singletons. Specimen: peripheral blood. This clonotype was obtained from a woman aged 25 to 39 with active or convalescent COVID-19. The chain uses TRBV19 and TRBJ1-1, with D maybe TRBD1 (6 bases). The CDR3 sequence: CASSMGAAYEAFF. DNA for the CDR3: TGTGCCAGTAGTATGGGGGCGGCCTATGAAGCTTTCTTT. The full variable domain, completed using reference TRBV19 and TRBJ1-1, is DGGITQSPKYLFRKEGQNVTLSCEQNLNHDAMYWYRQDPGQGLRLIYYSQIVNDFQKGDIAEGYSVSREKKESFPLTVTSAQKNPTAFYLCASSMGAAYEAFFGQGTRLTVV.